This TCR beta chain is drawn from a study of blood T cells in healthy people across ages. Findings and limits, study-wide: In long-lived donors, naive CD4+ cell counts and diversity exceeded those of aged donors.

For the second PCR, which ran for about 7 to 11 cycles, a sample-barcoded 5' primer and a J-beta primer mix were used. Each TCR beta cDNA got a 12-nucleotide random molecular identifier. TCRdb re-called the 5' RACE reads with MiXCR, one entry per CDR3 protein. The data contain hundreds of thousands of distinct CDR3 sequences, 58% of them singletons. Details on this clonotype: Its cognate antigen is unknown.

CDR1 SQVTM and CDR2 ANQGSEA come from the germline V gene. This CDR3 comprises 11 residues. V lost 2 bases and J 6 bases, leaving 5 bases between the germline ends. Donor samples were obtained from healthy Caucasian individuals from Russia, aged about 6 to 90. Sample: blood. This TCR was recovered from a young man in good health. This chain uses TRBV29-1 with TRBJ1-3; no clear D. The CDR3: CSVEYENTIYF. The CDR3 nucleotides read TGCAGCGTTGAATATGAAAACACCATATATTTT.